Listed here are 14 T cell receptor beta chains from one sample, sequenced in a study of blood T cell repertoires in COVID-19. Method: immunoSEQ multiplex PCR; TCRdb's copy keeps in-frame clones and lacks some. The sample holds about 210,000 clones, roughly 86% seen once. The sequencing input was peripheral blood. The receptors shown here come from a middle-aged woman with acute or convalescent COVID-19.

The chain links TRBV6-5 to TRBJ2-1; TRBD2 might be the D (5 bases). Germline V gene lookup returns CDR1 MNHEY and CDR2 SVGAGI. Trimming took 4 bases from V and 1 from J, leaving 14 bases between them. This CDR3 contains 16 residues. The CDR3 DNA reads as TGTGCCAGCAGTTTCCGAGTCAGCGGTTCCTACAATGAGCAGTTCTTC. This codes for CASSFRVSGSYNEQFF.

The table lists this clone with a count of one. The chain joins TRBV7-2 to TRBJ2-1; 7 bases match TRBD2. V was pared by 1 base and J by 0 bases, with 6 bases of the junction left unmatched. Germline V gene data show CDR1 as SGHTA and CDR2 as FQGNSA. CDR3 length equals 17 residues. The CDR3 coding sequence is TGTGCCAGCAGCTTAGGGCTAGCGGTCGGCTCCTACAATGAGCAGTTCTTC. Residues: CASSLGLAVGSYNEQFF.

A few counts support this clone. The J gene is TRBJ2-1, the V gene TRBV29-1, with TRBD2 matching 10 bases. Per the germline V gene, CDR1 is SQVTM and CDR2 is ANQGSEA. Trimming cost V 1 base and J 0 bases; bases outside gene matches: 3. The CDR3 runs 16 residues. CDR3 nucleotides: TGCAGCGTTGAAGGGGAGCGGGAGGGCTCCTACAATGAGCAGTTCTTC. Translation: CSVEGEREGSYNEQFF.

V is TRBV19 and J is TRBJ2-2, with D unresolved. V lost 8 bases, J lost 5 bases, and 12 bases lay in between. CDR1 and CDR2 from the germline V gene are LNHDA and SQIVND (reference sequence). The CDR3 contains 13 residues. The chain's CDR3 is CASRLLGTGELFF. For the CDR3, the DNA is TGTGCCAGTCGGTTACTCGGTACCGGGGAGCTGTTTTTT.

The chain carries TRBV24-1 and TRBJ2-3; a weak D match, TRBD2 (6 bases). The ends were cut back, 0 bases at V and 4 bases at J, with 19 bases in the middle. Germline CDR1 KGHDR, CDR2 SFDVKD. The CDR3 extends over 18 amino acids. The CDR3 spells CATSDLAASGSGADTQYF. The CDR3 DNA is TGTGCCACCAGTGATTTGGCCGCCTCAGGTAGCGGAGCAGATACGCAGTATTTT.

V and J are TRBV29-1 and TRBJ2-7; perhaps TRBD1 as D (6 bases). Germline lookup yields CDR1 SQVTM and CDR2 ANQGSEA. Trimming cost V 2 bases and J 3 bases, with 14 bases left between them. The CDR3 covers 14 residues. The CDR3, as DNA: TGCAGCGTTGAAAGTCAAAGGGGGAACTACGAGCAGTACTTC. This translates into CSVESQRGNYEQYF.

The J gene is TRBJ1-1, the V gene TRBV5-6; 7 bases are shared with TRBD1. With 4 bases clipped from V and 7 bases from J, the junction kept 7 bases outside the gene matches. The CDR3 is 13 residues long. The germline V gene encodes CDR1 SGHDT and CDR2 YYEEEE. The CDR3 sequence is CASSRGTVLEAFF. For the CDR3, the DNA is TGTGCCAGCAGCCGAGGGACAGTCCTTGAAGCTTTCTTT.

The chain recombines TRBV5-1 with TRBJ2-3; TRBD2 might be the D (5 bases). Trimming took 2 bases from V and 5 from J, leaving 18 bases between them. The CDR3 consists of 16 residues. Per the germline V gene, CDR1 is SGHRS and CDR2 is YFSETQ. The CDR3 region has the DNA TGCGCCAGCAGCTTAGGTGGAGGCCCTAGGAAAGATACGCAGTATTTT. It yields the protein CASSLGGGPRKDTQYF.

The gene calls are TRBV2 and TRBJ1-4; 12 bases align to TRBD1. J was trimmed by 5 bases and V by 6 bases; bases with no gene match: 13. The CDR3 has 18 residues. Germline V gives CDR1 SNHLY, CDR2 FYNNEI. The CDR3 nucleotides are TGTGCCAGCAGCCGAGTCGGGACAGGGGGCCGAGAGAATGAAAAACTGTTTTTT. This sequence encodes CASSRVGTGGRENEKLFF.

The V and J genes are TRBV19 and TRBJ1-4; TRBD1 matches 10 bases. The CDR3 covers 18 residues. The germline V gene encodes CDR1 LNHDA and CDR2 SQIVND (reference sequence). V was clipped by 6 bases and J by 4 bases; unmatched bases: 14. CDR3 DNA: TGTGCCAGTAGCCCAAGTATCGGACAGGGGGGTCGTAATGAAAAACTGTTTTTT. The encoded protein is CASSPSIGQGGRNEKLFF.

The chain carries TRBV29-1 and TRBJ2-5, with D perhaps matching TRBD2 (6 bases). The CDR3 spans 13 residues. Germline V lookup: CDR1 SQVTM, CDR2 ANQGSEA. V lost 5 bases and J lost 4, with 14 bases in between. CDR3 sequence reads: CSVTGTRGETQYF. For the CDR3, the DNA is TGCAGCGTTACCGGGACTCGGGGAGAGACCCAGTACTTC.

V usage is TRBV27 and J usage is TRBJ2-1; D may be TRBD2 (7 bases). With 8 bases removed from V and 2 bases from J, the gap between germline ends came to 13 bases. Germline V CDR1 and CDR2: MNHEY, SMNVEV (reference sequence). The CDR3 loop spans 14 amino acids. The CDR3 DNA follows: TGTGCCAGCGGGGGGGGCGGTCCCTACAATGAGCAGTTCTTC. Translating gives CASGGGGPYNEQFF.

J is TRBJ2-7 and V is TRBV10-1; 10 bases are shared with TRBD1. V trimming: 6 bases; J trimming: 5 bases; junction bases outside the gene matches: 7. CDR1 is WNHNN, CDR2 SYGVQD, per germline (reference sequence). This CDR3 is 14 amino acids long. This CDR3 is CASSETGGIDEQYF. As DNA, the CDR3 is TGCGCCAGCAGCGAGACAGGGGGCATCGACGAGCAGTACTTC.

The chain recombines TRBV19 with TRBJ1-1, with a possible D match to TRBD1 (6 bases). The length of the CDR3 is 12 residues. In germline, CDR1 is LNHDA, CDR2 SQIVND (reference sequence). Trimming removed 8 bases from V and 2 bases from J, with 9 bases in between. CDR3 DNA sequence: TGTGCCAGTCGACAGGTTAACACTGAAGCTTTCTTT. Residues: CASRQVNTEAFF.